Listed below are T cell receptor beta chains from one sample, sequenced in a study of T cells in localized non-small cell lung cancer. Assay: immunoSEQ multiplex PCR; the TCRdb copy retains only in-frame clones and omits some. The table records some 2,200 clones, roughly 24% of them present only once. The sample in question was normal lung tissue next to the tumor, obtained before any cancer treatment. All receptors derive from a man aged 40-75 years with stage III lung adenocarcinoma. Each CDR3 is given with its conserved first and last residue. D genes are given only for firm matches. Clone size, where shown, is once, few, many, or a class for clones that have expanded.

V	J	D	size	CDR3	DNA
TRBV11-3	TRBJ2-5	.	medium-sized	CASSLGATGEETQYF	TGTGCCAGCAGCTTAGGGGCGACTGGGGAAGAGACCCAGTACTTC
TRBV25-1	TRBJ2-1	TRBD2	.	CASSSPTSGRALEQFF	TGTGCCAGCAGTTCCCCGACTAGCGGGAGGGCCCTTGAGCAGTTCTTC
TRBV6-8	TRBJ2-5	.	few	CASRIFSLGGQYF	TGTGCCAGCAGGATATTCTCGTTAGGGGGTCAGTACTTC
TRBV11-3	TRBJ2-3	TRBD2	few	CASRPTGLAGPTDTQYF	TGTGCCAGCAGGCCTACTGGGCTAGCGGGACCCACAGATACGCAGTATTTT
TRBV29-1	TRBJ2-7	.	few	CSVEGPQLGDSYEQYF	TGCAGCGTTGAAGGCCCCCAACTAGGGGATTCTTACGAGCAGTACTTC
TRBV6-8	TRBJ2-7	TRBD2	.	CASGGATVLDEQYF	TGTGCCTCGGGGGGGGCGACAGTCTTGGACGAGCAGTACTTC
TRBV6-8	TRBJ2-7	TRBD1	.	CASRTDRDPYEQYF	TGTGCCAGCAGGACGGACAGGGACCCCTACGAGCAGTACTTC
TRBV28	TRBJ2-5	.	few	CASSYRVRETQYF	TGTGCCAGCAGTTACAGGGTCCGTGAGACCCAGTACTTC
TRBV19	TRBJ2-2	.	.	CANSNPNTGELFF	TGTGCCAATAGTAACCCGAACACCGGGGAGCTGTTTTTT
TRBV16	TRBJ2-1	.	.	CASSPSGSQQFF	TGTGCCAGCAGCCCGTCCGGGAGCCAGCAGTTCTTC
TRBV11-3	TRBJ1-3	TRBD1	.	CASSFPQGASSGNTIYF	TGTGCCAGCAGCTTCCCCCAGGGGGCGAGCTCTGGAAACACCATATATTTT
TRBV11-3	TRBJ2-4	.	few	CASSSGGLVNIQYF	TGTGCCAGCAGCTCCGGGGGGCTGGTAAACATTCAGTACTTC
TRBV19	TRBJ1-2	.	.	CASSPGFYGYTF	TGTGCCAGTAGTCCAGGGTTCTATGGCTACACCTTC
TRBV11-3	TRBJ2-3	TRBD1	medium-sized	CASSPRTGAVPDTQYF	TGTGCCAGCAGCCCCCGGACAGGGGCGGTCCCAGATACGCAGTATTTT
TRBV29-1	TRBJ2-2	.	.	CSVLRNTGELFF	TGCAGCGTTCTTCGTAACACCGGGGAGCTGTTTTTT
TRBV6-8	TRBJ2-1	.	medium-sized	CATLVGDNFYNEQFF	TGTGCCACGCTGGTGGGGGATAACTTCTACAATGAGCAGTTCTTC
TRBV28	TRBJ1-2	.	few	CASSSAQILTGYTF	TGTGCCAGCAGTTCCGCCCAAATACTGACTGGCTACACCTTC
TRBV19	TRBJ2-1	.	.	CASRPDGTLRGNEQFF	TGTGCCAGTAGGCCCGACGGGACCCTCCGGGGCAATGAGCAGTTCTTC
TRBV5-1	TRBJ1-2	TRBD1	.	CASSPPPDRVGGYTF	TGCGCCAGCAGCCCACCACCTGACAGGGTCGGCGGCTACACCTTC
TRBV9	TRBJ2-3	TRBD2	.	CASTSGREDTQYF	TGTGCCAGCACTAGCGGGAGAGAAGATACGCAGTATTTT
TRBV4-1	TRBJ2-7	TRBD1	few	CASSQDNYRGEYEQYF	TGCGCCAGCAGCCAAGATAATTACAGGGGGGAGTACGAGCAGTACTTC
TRBV2	TRBJ2-1	.	few	CASKGGGSYNEQFF	TGTGCCAGCAAGGGGGGGGGCTCCTACAATGAGCAGTTCTTC
TRBV10-2	TRBJ2-3	TRBD2	.	CASSESGGATDTQYF	TGCGCCAGCAGTGAGAGCGGGGGGGCCACAGATACGCAGTATTTT
TRBV5-1	TRBJ2-2	.	.	CASSVAGATGELFF	TGCGCCAGCAGCGTTGCGGGGGCAACCGGGGAGCTGTTTTTT
TRBV4-1	TRBJ1-2	.	.	CASSPGGRVADYGYTF	TGCGCCAGCAGTCCCGGGGGGAGGGTCGCGGACTATGGCTACACCTTC
TRBV6-8	TRBJ2-5	.	.	CASSYLVGETQYF	TGTGCCAGCAGTTATTTGGTGGGAGAGACCCAGTACTTC
TRBV12-5	TRBJ2-6	.	medium-sized	CASSKAGANVLTF	TGTGCCAGCTCAAAAGCGGGGGCCAACGTCCTGACTTTC
TRBV9	TRBJ2-5	.	medium-sized	CASRPRGGEETQYF	TGTGCCAGCAGGCCCAGGGGAGGCGAAGAGACCCAGTACTTC
TRBV11-3	TRBJ1-1	.	medium-sized	CASSPRTVNTEAFF	TGTGCCAGCAGCCCAAGGACAGTCAACACTGAAGCTTTCTTT
TRBV6-8	TRBJ1-4	.	.	CASSPLGQNEKLFF	TGTGCCAGCAGTCCCTTAGGACAGAATGAAAAACTGTTTTTT
TRBV6-8	TRBJ1-5	.	.	CASSTFGGNQPQHF	TGTGCCAGCAGCACCTTTGGGGGCAATCAGCCCCAGCATTTT
TRBV11-3	TRBJ2-6	TRBD2	.	CASSARTRASGANVLTF	TGTGCCAGCAGCGCCCGGACTAGGGCCTCTGGGGCCAACGTCCTGACTTTC
TRBV6-8	TRBJ1-2	TRBD1	.	CASSYWDRGFAYGYTF	TGTGCCAGCAGTTACTGGGACAGGGGATTTGCGTATGGCTACACCTTC
TRBV11-3	TRBJ2-7	TRBD1	few	CASSFPPGTGSYEQYF	TGTGCCAGCAGCTTCCCCCCGGGGACAGGGTCGTACGAGCAGTACTTC
TRBV11-3	TRBJ2-3	.	medium-sized	CASSPQGSTDTQYF	TGTGCCAGCAGCCCCCAGGGGTCCACAGATACGCAGTATTTT
TRBV10-2	TRBJ1-2	.	.	CASSESSTTYGYTF	TGCGCCAGCAGTGAGTCGAGTACCACCTATGGCTACACCTTC
TRBV6-8	TRBJ2-7	TRBD2	few	CASSSGLAGNYEQYF	TGTGCCAGCAGTTCGGGACTAGCGGGAAACTACGAGCAGTACTTC
TRBV19	TRBJ2-2	.	.	CASSTSGTKGTGELFF	TGTGCCAGTAGTACCTCCGGGACGAAAGGCACCGGGGAGCTGTTTTTT
TRBV10-2	TRBJ2-3	TRBD2	.	CASSARGGLEADTQYF	TGCGCCAGCAGTGCACGGGGGGGCCTTGAGGCAGATACGCAGTATTTT
TRBV11-3	TRBJ2-2	.	few	CASSLVVGNTGELFF	TGTGCCAGCAGCTTAGTGGTGGGGAACACCGGGGAGCTGTTTTTT
TRBV19	TRBJ2-3	.	.	CASKDMGAGTDTQYF	TGTGCCAGCAAGGACATGGGGGCAGGCACAGATACGCAGTATTTT
TRBV11-3	TRBJ2-1	.	many	CASSPRGISYNEQFF	TGTGCCAGCAGCCCTCGCGGTATCTCCTACAATGAGCAGTTCTTC
TRBV11-3	TRBJ2-1	.	few	CASSFENTGTSGGFF	TGTGCCAGCAGCTTCGAAAATACCGGGACATCCGGGGGGTTCTTC
TRBV11-3	TRBJ2-1	.	.	CASSLGQEENNEQFF	TGTGCCAGCAGCTTAGGACAGGAGGAGAACAATGAGCAGTTCTTC
TRBV4-1	TRBJ1-1	TRBD1	few	CASSQEPNRGQTEAFF	TGCGCCAGCAGCCAAGAGCCCAACAGGGGGCAAACTGAAGCTTTCTTT
TRBV23-1	TRBJ2-1	.	medium-sized	CASSQEVQGEYNEQFF	TGCGCCAGCAGCCAAGAGGTACAGGGCGAATACAATGAGCAGTTCTTC
TRBV28	TRBJ1-1	TRBD1	few	CASSLLRGDTEAFF	TGTGCCAGCAGTTTACTCAGGGGGGACACTGAAGCTTTCTTT
TRBV14	TRBJ1-3	.	.	CASSQDKGSGNTIYF	TGTGCCAGCAGCCAAGATAAGGGATCTGGAAACACCATATATTTT
TRBV6-8	TRBJ1-2	.	.	CASSYGPPNYGYTF	TGTGCCAGCAGTTACGGGCCACCGAACTATGGCTACACCTTC